These 6 T cell receptor beta chains were all obtained from the same sample, sequenced in a study of blood T cell repertoires in COVID-19 (dated by TCRdb to about 2020). The library was obtained by the immunoSEQ multiplex PCR assay. The table comes from immuneACCESS by way of TCRdb, which keeps in-frame sequences with V and J called. Part of the clones is missing from these tables; in studies checked, under half for an unresolved V gene and the rest for unknown reasons. This sample holds 35,000 to 40,000 clones; around 90% were observed only once. Around 25% of the sample lies in the top ten. The sample taken for sequencing was peripheral blood. The receptors derive from a man aged 60 to 69 with active or convalescent COVID-19.

The chain couples TRBV29-1 to TRBJ2-7, with a weak D call TRBD2 (6 bases). Trimming shortened V by 8 bases and J by 4 bases, and 15 bases separated the two germline ends. The CDR3 length is 12 residues. The germline gives CDR1 SQVTM, CDR2 ANQGSEA. The CDR3 region is CSTMGLRYEQYF. CDR3 DNA sequence: TGCAGCACAATGGGACTTCGTTACGAGCAGTACTTC.

This sequence joins TRBV5-1 and TRBJ2-3; possibly TRBD1 for D (7 bases). This CDR3 contains 15 residues. CDR1 and CDR2 (germline): SGHRS, YFSETQ. Trimming stripped 1 base from V and 4 bases from J, with 13 bases between. In DNA, the CDR3 is TGCGCCAGCAGCTTGTGGCAGGGGGGATCAGATACGCAGTATTTT. The encoded protein is CASSLWQGGSDTQYF.

This sequence joins TRBV27 and TRBJ1-4, with D possibly being TRBD1 (6 bases). The germline V gene encodes CDR1 MNHEY and CDR2 SMNVEV (reference sequence). The CDR3 is 14 amino acids. The V gene lost 5 bases and the J gene lost 7 bases, with 14 bases spanning the gap. As DNA, the CDR3 is TGTGCCAGCAGTCAACAGGGAAGGGGTGAAAAACTGTTTTTT. Amino acid sequence: CASSQQGRGEKLFF.

This clone was recorded once. The genes are TRBV21-1 and TRBJ2-1; TRBD2 reflects the table's D call only, with no check against the DNA. TRBV21-1 is marked as a pseudogene. This CDR3 is 20 amino acids long. CDR3 bases: TGTGCCAGCAGCCAGAGGGGGTGGGGACTAGCGGGAGGAAAGGTGAATGAGCAGTTCTTC. Its protein product is CASSQRGWGLAGGKVNEQFF.

The chain uses TRBV13 and TRBJ1-4; D not certain. Trimming removed 2 bases at V and 8 bases at J, with 27 bases between. This CDR3 is 19 amino acids long. The germline V gene encodes CDR1 PRHDT and CDR2 FYEKMQ (reference sequence). The CDR3 is CASSLFRSTTSGSGEKLFF. The CDR3 coding sequence is TGTGCCAGCAGCTTATTCAGGTCGACGACTTCCGGGAGCGGCGAAAAACTGTTTTTT.

The chain has TRBV5-4 and TRBJ1-2; D may be TRBD1 (6 bases). The CDR3 totals 17 residues. V dropped 1 base and J dropped 2 bases, with 18 bases sitting between them. In germline, CDR1 is SGHNT, CDR2 YYREEE (reference sequence). The CDR3 DNA follows: TGTGCCAGCAGCTTGTTGAGGGGGTTTGTAACGAACTATGGCTACACCTTC. Translating gives CASSLLRGFVTNYGYTF.